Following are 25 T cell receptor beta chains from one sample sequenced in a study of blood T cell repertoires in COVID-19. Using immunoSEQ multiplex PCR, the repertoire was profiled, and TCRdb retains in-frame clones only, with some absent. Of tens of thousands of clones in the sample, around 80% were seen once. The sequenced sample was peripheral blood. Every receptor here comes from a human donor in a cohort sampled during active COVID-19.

CDR3 sequence reads: CASSPGTQGGEQFF. The DNA of the CDR3 is TGTGCCAGCTCACCAGGGACTCAGGGCGGTGAGCAGTTCTTC. The chain carries TRBV18 and TRBJ2-1; a possible D gene is TRBD2 (6 bases). The CDR3 loop spans 14 amino acids. Germline assignment: CDR1 KGHSH and CDR2 LQKENI. Trimming took off 2 bases at V and 9 bases at J, with 14 bases between the two ends. Variable domain in full (rest from reference TRBV18 and TRBJ2-1): NAGVMQNPRHLVRRRGQEARLRCSPMKGHSHVYWYRQLPEEGLKFMVYLQKENIIDESGMPKERFSAEFPKEGPSILRIQQVVRGDSAAYFCASSPGTQGGEQFFGPGTRLTVL.

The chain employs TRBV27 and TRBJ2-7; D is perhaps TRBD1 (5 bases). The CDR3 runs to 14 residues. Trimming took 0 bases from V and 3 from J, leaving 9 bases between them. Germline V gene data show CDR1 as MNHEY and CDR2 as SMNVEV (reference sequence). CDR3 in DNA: TGTGCCAGCAGTTTATCATCAGGGTACTACGAGCAGTACTTC. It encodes CASSLSSGYYEQYF.

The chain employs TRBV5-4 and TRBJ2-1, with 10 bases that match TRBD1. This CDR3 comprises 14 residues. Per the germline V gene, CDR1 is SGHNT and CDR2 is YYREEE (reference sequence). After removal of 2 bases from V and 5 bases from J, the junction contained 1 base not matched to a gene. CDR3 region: CASSFGQGDNEQFF. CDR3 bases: TGTGCCAGCAGCTTCGGACAGGGGGACAATGAGCAGTTCTTC. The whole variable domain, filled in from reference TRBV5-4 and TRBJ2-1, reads ETGVTQSPTHLIKTRGQQVTLRCSSQSGHNTVSWYQQALGQGPQFIFQYYREEENGRGNFPPRFSGLQFPNYSSELNVNALELDDSALYLCASSFGQGDNEQFFGPGTRLTVL.

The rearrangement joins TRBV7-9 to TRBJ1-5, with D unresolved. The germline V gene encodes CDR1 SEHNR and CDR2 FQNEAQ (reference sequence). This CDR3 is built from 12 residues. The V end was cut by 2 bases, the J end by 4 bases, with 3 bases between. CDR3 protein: CASSLPNQPQHF. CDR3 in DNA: TGTGCCAGCAGCTTACCTAATCAGCCCCAGCATTTT. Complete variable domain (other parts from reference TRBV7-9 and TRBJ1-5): DTGVSQNPRHKITKRGQNVTFRCDPISEHNRLYWYRQTLGQGPEFLTYFQNEAQLEKSRLLSDRFSAERPKGSFSTLEIQRTEQGDSAMYLCASSLPNQPQHFGDGTRLSIL.

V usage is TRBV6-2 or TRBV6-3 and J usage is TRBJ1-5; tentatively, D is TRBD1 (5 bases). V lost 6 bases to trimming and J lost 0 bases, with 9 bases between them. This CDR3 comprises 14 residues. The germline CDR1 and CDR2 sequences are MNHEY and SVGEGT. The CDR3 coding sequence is TGTGCCAGCAGCCCCAGGGTTAGCAATCAGCCCCAGCATTTT. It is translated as CASSPRVSNQPQHF.

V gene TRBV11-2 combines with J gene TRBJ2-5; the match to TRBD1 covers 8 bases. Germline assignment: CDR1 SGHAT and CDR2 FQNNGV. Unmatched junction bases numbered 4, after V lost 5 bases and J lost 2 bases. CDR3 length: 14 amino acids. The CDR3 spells CASSKDRGQETQYF. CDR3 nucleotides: TGTGCCAGCAGCAAAGACAGGGGACAAGAGACCCAGTACTTC.

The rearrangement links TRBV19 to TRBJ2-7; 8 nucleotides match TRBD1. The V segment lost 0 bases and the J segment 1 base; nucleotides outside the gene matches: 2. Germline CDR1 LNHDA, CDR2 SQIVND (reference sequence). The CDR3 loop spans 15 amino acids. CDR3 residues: CASSIDGDRSYEQYF. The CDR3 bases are TGTGCCAGTAGTATAGATGGGGACAGGTCCTACGAGCAGTACTTC.

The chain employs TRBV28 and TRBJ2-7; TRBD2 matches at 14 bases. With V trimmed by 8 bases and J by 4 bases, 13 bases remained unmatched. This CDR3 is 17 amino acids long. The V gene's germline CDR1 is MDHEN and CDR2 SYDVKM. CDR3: CASAPSGLAGAGYEQYF. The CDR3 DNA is TGTGCCAGCGCACCATCGGGACTAGCGGGAGCGGGGTACGAGCAGTACTTC.

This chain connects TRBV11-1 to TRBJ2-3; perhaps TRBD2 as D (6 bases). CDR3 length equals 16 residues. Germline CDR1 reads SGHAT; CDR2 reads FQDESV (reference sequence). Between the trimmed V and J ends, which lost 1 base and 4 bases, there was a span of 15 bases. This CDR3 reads CASSLGERVSPDTQYF. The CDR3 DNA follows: TGTGCCAGCAGCTTAGGGGAGCGGGTGAGTCCAGATACGCAGTATTTT.

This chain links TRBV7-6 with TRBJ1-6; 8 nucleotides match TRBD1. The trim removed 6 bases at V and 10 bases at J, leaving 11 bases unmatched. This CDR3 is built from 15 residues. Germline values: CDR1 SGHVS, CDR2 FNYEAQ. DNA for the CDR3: TGTGCCAGCAGGCAATCCGGGACAGGAGGCTCACCCCTCCACTTT. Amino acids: CASRQSGTGGSPLHF.

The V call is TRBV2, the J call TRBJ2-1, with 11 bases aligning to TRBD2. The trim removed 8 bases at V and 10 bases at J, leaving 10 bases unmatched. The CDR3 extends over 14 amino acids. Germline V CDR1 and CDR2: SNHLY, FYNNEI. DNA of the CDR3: TGTGCCAGCCACCTAGCGGGAGGCCGGTCAGAGCAGTTCTTC. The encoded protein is CASHLAGGRSEQFF. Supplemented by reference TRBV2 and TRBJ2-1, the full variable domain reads EPEVTQTPSHQVTQMGQEVILRCVPISNHLYFYWYRQILGQKVEFLVSFYNNEISEKSEIFDDQFSVERPDGSNFTLKIRSTKLEDSAMYFCASHLAGGRSEQFFGPGTRLTVL.

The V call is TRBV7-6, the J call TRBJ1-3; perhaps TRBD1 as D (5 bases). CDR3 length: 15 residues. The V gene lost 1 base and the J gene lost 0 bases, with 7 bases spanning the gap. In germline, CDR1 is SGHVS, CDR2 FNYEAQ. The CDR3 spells CASSLGGGSGNTIYF. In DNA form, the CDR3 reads TGTGCCAGCAGCTTAGGGGGGGGCTCTGGAAACACCATATATTTT.

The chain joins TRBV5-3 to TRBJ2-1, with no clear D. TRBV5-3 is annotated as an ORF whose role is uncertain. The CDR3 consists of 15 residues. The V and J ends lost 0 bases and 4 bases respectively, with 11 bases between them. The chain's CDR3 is CARSLGVTPYNEQFF. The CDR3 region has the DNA TGTGCCAGAAGCTTGGGTGTGACTCCTTACAATGAGCAGTTCTTC.

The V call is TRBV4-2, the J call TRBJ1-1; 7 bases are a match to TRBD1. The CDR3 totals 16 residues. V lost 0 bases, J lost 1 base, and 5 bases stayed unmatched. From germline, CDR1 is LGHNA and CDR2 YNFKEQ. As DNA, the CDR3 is TGTGCCAGCAGCCAAGACCCTAGGACAGGGAACACTGAAGCTTTCTTT. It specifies CASSQDPRTGNTEAFF.

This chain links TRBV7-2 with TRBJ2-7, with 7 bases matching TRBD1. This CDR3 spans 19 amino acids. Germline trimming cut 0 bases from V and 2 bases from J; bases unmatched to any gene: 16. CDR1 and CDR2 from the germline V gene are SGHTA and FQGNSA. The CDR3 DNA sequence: TGTGCCAGCAGCTTAGCGCAAGGGGGCCATCAGTCCCCCCCCTACGAGCAGTACTTC. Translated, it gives CASSLAQGGHQSPPYEQYF.

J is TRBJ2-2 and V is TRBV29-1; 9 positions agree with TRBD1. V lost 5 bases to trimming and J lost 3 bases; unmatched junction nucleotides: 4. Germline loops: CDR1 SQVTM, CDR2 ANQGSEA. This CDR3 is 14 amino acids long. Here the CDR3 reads CSVWTGVDTGELFF. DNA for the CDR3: TGCAGCGTTTGGACAGGGGTCGACACCGGGGAGCTGTTTTTT.

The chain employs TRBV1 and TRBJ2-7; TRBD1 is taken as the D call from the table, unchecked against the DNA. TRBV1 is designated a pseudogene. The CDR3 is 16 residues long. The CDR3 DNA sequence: TGCACCAGCAGCCAAACCGGACAGGGAAGATCCTACGAGCAGTACTTC. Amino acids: CTSSQTGQGRSYEQYF.

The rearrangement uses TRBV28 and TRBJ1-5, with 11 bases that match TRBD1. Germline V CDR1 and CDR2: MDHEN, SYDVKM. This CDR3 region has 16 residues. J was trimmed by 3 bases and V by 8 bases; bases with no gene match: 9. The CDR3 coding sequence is TGTGCCAGCGGGGGACAGGGGGTCGAGATCAATCAGCCCCAGCATTTT. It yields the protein CASGGQGVEINQPQHF.

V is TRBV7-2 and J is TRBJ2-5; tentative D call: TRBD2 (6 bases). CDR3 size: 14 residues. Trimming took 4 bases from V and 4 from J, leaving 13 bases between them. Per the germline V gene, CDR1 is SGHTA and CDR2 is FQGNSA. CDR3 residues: CASSYGGTGETQYF. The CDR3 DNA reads TGTGCCAGCAGCTATGGCGGGACCGGAGAGACCCAGTACTTC.

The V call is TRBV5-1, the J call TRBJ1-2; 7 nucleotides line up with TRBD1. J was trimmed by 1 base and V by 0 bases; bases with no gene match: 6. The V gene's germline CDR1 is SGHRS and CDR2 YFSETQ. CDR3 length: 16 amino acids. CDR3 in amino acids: CASSLAGTVLNYGYTF. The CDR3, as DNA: TGCGCCAGCAGCTTGGCCGGGACAGTGCTTAACTATGGCTACACCTTC.

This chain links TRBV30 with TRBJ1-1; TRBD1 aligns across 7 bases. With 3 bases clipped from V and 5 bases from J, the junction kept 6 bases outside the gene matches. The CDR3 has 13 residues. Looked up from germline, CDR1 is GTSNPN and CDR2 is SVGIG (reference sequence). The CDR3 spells CAWRTGRETEAFF. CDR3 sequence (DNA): TGTGCCTGGAGGACAGGGAGAGAAACTGAAGCTTTCTTT.

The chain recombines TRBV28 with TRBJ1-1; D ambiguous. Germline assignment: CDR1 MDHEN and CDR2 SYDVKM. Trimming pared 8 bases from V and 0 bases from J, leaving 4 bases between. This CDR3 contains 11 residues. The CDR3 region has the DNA TGTGCCAGCCGTGTGAACACTGAAGCTTTCTTT. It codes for CASRVNTEAFF.

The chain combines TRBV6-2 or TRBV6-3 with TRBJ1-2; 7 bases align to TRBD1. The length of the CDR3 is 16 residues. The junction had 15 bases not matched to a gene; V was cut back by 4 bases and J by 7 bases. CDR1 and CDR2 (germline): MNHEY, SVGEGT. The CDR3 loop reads CASSSTYAARGPGYTF. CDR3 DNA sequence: TGTGCCAGCAGTTCCACTTACGCTGCGAGGGGGCCTGGCTACACCTTC.

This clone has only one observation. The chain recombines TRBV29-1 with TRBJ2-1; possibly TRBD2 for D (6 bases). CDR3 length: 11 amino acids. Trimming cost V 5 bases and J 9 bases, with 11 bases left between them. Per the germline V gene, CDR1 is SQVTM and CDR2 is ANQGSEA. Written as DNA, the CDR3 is TGCAGCGTTAGGAGGGAAGGTGAGCAGTTCTTC. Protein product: CSVRREGEQFF.

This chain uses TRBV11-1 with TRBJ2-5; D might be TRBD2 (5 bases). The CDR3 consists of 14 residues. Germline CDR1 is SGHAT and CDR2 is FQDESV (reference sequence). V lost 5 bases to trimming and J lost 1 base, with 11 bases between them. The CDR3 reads CASSLEGLQETQYF. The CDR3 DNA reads TGTGCCAGCAGCCTTGAGGGCCTCCAAGAGACCCAGTACTTC.